This T cell receptor beta chain was sequenced for a study of blood T cell repertoires in COVID-19. Overall study: Sample material is recorded as cDNA or gDNA derived from T cells, B-cell-depleted T cells, or PBMCs.

Per the authors' pipeline: Amplified reference gene primers provided the basis for estimating nucleated cell counts. The protocol was immunoSEQ multiplex PCR, while the TCRdb copy is restricted to in-frame clones and leaves out a portion. V and J calls and clone size are copied from that table; D and trimming were computed from the DNA. The sample holds tens of thousands of clones, roughly four fifths seen once. The CDR3 is 15 amino acids. With V trimmed by 4 bases and J by 3 bases, 8 bases remained unmatched. Germline CDR1 SGHRS, CDR2 YFSETQ. The sample taken for sequencing was peripheral blood. The TCR sequence derives from a man aged 50 or older with COVID-19, enrolled during active disease. V usage is TRBV5-1 and J usage is TRBJ2-7; 9 nucleotides align to TRBD1. The CDR3 reads CASSPDRGKGYEQYF. In nucleotides, the CDR3 is TGCGCCAGCAGCCCGGACAGGGGAAAGGGCTACGAGCAGTACTTC.